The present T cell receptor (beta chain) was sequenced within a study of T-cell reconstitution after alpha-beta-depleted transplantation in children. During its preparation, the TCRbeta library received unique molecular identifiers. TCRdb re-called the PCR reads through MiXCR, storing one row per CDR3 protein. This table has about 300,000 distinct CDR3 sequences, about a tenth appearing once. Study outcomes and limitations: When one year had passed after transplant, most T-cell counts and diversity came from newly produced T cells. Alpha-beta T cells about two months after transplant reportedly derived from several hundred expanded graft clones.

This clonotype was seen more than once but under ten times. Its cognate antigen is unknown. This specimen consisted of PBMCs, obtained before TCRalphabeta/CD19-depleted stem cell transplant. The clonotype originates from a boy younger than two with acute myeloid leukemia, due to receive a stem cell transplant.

CDR3 nucleotides: TGTGCCAGCAGCCCCAGGACAGGGGCTGGGACTGAAGCTTTCTTT. It yields the protein CASSPRTGAGTEAFF. The chain couples TRBV9 to TRBJ1-1, with 9 bases aligning to TRBD1. After removal of 4 bases from V and 5 bases from J, the junction contained 9 bases not matched to a gene. The length of the CDR3 is 15 residues. CDR1 is SGDLS and CDR2 is YYNGEE in the germline V gene.